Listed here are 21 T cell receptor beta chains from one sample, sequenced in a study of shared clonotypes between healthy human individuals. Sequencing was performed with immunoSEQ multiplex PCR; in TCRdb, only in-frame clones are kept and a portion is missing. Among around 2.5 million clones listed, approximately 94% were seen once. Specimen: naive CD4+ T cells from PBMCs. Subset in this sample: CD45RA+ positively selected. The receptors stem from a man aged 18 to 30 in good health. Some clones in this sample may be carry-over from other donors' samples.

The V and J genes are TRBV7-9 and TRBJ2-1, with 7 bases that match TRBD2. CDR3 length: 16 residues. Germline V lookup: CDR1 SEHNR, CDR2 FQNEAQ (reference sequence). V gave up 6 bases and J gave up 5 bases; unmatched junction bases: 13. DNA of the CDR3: TGTGCCAGCAGTCTTAGCCCCCTAGCGGCACACAATGAGCAGTTCTTC. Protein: CASSLSPLAAHNEQFF. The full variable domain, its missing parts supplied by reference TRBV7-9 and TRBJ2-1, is DTGVSQNPRHKITKRGQNVTFRCDPISEHNRLYWYRQTLGQGPEFLTYFQNEAQLEKSRLLSDRFSAERPKGSFSTLEIQRTEQGDSAMYLCASSLSPLAAHNEQFFGPGTRLTVL.

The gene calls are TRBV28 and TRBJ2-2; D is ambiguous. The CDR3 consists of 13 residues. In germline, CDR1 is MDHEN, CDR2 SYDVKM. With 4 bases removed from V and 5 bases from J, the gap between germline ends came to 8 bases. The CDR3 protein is CASSSPWTGELFF. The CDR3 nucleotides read TGTGCCAGCAGTTCCCCGTGGACCGGGGAGCTGTTTTTT.

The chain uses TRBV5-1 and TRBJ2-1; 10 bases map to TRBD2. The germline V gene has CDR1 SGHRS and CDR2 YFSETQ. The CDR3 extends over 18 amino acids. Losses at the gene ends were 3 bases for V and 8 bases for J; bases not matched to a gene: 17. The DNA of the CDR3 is TGCGCCAGCAGCTGGGGGACTAGCGCCACCCCAGCCGGGGATGAGCAGTTCTTC. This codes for CASSWGTSATPAGDEQFF.

The CDR3 DNA is TGTGCCAGCAGTGGGGAATGGGGCGGGGCATACGAGCAGTACTTC. It yields the protein CASSGEWGGAYEQYF. The rearrangement uses TRBV6-1 and TRBJ2-7, with D maybe TRBD2 (6 bases). The CDR3 covers 15 residues. The V and J ends lost 4 bases and 4 bases respectively, with 17 bases between them. From germline, CDR1 is MNHNS and CDR2 SASEGT.

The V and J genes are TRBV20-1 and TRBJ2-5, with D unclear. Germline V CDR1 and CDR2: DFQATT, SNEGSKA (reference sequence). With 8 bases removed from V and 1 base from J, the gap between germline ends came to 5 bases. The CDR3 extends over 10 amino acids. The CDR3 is CSLGQETQYF. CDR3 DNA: TGCAGTCTGGGCCAAGAGACCCAGTACTTC.

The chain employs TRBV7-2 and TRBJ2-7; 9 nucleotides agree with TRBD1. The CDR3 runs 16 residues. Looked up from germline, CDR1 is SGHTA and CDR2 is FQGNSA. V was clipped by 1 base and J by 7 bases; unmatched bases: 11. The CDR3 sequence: CASSLGPPGQGWEQYF. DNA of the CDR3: TGTGCCAGCAGCTTAGGGCCGCCGGGACAGGGTTGGGAGCAGTACTTC.

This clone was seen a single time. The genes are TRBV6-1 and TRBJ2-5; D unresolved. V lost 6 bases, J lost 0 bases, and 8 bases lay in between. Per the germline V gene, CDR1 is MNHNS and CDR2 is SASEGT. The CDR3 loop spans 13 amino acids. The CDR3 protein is CASSTVYQETQYF. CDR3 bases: TGTGCCAGCAGCACAGTTTACCAAGAGACCCAGTACTTC.

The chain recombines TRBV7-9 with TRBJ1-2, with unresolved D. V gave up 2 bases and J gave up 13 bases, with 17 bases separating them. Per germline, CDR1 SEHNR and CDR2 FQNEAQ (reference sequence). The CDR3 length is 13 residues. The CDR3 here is CASSLSMLPFFTF. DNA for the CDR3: TGTGCCAGCAGCTTATCGATGTTGCCGTTTTTCACCTTC. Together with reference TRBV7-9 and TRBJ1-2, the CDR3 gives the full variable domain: DTGVSQNPRHKITKRGQNVTFRCDPISEHNRLYWYRQTLGQGPEFLTYFQNEAQLEKSRLLSDRFSAERPKGSFSTLEIQRTEQGDSAMYLCASSLSMLPFFTFGSGTRLTVV.

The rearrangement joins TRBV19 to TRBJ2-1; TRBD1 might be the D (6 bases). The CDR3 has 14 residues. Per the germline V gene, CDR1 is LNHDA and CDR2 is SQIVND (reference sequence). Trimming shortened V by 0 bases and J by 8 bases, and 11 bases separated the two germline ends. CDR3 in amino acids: CASSIEPGAHEQFF. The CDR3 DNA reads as TGTGCCAGTAGTATAGAGCCAGGGGCACATGAGCAGTTCTTC.

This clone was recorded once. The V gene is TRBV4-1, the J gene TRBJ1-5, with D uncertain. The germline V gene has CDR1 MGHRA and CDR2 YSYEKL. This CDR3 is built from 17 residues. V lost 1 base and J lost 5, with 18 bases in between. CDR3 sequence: CASSQGVSGSRHQPQHF. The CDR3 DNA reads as TGCGCCAGCAGCCAAGGGGTTAGCGGCAGTAGACATCAGCCCCAGCATTTT.

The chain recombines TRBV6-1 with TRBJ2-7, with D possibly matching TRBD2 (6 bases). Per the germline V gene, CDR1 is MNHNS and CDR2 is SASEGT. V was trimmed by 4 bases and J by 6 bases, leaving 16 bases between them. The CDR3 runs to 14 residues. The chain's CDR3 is CASSGRTTRREQYF. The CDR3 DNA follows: TGTGCCAGCAGTGGGCGGACTACCCGTCGCGAGCAGTACTTC.

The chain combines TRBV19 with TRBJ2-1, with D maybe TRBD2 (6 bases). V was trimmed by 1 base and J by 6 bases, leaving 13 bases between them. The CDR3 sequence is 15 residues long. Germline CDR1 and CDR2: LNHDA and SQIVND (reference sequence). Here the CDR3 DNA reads TGTGCCAGTAGTATAGGGAGGGAGACGGGCAATGAGCAGTTCTTC. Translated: CASSIGRETGNEQFF.

CDR3 loop: CASSRQDHTEAFF. DNA for the CDR3: TGTGCCAGCAGCCGACAGGACCACACTGAAGCTTTCTTT. The chain links TRBV12-1 to TRBJ1-1; the D segment call TRBD1 is taken from the table without a DNA check. TRBV12-1 is described as a pseudogene. The CDR3 length is 13 residues.

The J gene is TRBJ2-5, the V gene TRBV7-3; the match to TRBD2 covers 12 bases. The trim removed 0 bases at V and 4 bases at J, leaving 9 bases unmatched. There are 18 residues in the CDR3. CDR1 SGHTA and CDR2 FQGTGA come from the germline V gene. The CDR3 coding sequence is TGTGCCAGCAGCTTAACCCAACTAGCGGGAGGCGAGGGAGAGACCCAGTACTTC. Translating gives CASSLTQLAGGEGETQYF.

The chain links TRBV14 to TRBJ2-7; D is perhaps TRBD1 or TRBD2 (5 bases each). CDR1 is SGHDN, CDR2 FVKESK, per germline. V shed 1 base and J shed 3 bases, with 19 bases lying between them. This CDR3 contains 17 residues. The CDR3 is CASSQASRDGLHYEQYF. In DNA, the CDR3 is TGTGCCAGCAGCCAAGCGTCTCGGGACGGCCTGCACTACGAGCAGTACTTC. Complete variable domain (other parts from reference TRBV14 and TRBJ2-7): EAGVTQFPSHSVIEKGQTVTLRCDPISGHDNLYWYRRVMGKEIKFLLHFVKESKQDESGMPNNRFLAERTGGTYSTLKVQPAELEDSGVYFCASSQASRDGLHYEQYFGPGTRLTVT.

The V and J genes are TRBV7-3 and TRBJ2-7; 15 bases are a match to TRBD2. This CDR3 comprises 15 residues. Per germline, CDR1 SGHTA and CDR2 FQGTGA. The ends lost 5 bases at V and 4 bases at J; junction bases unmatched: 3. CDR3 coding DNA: TGTGCCAGCAGCGGGACTAGCGGGAGGTCGTACGAGCAGTACTTC. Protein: CASSGTSGRSYEQYF.

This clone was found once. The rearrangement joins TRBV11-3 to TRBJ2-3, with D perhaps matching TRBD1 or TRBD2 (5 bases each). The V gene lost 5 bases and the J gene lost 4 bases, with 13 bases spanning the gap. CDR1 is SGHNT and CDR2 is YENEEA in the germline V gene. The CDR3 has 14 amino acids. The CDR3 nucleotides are TGTGCCAGCAGCGAGGGGCCCCAGGCAGATACGCAGTATTTT. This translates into CASSEGPQADTQYF.

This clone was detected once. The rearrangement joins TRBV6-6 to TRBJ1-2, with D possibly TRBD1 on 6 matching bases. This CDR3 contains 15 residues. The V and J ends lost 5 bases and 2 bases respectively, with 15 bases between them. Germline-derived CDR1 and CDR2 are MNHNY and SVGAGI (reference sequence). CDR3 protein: CASSRTTGQNYGYTF. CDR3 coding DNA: TGTGCCAGCAGTCGTACGACGGGACAAAACTATGGCTACACCTTC.

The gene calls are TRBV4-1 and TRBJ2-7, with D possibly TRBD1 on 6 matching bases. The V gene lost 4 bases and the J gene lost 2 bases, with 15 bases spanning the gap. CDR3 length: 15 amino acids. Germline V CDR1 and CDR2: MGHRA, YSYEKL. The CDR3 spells CASSPTGLPPYEQYF. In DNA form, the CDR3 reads TGCGCCAGCAGCCCTACAGGGCTCCCTCCCTACGAGCAGTACTTC.

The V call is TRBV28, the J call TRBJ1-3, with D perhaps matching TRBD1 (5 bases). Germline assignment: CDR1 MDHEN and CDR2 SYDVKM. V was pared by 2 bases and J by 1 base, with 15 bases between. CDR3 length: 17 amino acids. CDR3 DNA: TGTGCCAGCAGTTTAAGTAGTGTCGGGGGGTCTGGAAACACCATATATTTT. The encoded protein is CASSLSSVGGSGNTIYF.

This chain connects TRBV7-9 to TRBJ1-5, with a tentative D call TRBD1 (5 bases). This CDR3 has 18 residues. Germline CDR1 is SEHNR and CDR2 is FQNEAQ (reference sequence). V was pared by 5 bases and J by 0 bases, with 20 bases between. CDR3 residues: CASSVSPGPQNSNQPQHF. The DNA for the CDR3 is TGTGCCAGCAGCGTCAGCCCGGGACCCCAAAATAGCAATCAGCCCCAGCATTTT.